This is a list of T cell receptor beta chains from one sample in a study of control samples from healthy donors and cancer patients. TCRdb keeps only in-frame clones here, not all; method: immunoSEQ multiplex PCR. The data hold approximately 150,000 clones, with 91% observed a single time. The sequenced sample was blood. The receptors were sampled from a man aged 30 to 39 in good health. The CDR3 runs from the conserved cysteine through the conserved F or W. The D gene is left open where the match is weak. Where a row states a size, it is once, few, many or the class of an expanded clone; other rows omit it.

J | size | D | V | CDR3 | DNA
TRBJ2-7 | - | TRBD1 | TRBV7-9 | CASSLELAGGTYEQYF | TGTGCCAGCAGCTTAGAACTGGCAGGGGGCACCTACGAGCAGTACTTC
TRBJ2-7 | - | TRBD2 | TRBV5-4 | CASSLDGTRVFVEQYF | TGTGCCAGCAGCTTGGATGGGACTAGAGTCTTTGTCGAGCAGTACTTC
TRBJ2-2 | - | - | TRBV9 | CASSSRVDRPTGELFF | TGTGCCAGCAGCTCCCGAGTCGACAGGCCCACCGGGGAGCTGTTTTTT
TRBJ2-2 | - | TRBD2 | TRBV9 | CASSLRLAGTTGELFF | TGTGCCAGCAGCTTAAGACTAGCGGGGACCACCGGGGAGCTGTTTTTT
TRBJ1-1 | - | TRBD1 | TRBV19 | CASSNRDRALWNTEAFF | TGTGCCAGTAGTAACCGGGACAGGGCATTGTGGAACACTGAAGCTTTCTTT
TRBJ1-6 | - | - | TRBV28 | CASSYSGGGLRHNSPLHF | TGTGCCAGCAGTTACTCCGGGGGGGGACTGAGACATAATTCACCCCTCCACTTT
TRBJ2-5 | - | - | TRBV5-1 | CASSLSSGPETQYF | TGCGCCAGCAGCTTGTCCTCGGGGCCGGAGACCCAGTACTTC
TRBJ1-1 | - | - | TRBV30 | CAWSSRVKGTEAFF | TGTGCCTGGAGCTCTAGGGTAAAAGGGACTGAAGCTTTCTTT
TRBJ1-5 | - | TRBD1 | TRBV28 | CASSLSRTGGGQPQHF | TGTGCCAGCAGTTTATCCCGGACAGGGGGCGGGCAGCCCCAGCATTTT
TRBJ2-1 | - | - | TRBV12-3/TRBV12-4 | CASSLQNEQFF | TGTGCCAGCAGTCTCCAGAATGAGCAGTTCTTC
TRBJ2-1 | - | TRBD2 | TRBV3-1/TRBV3-2 | CASSGGTSGLDSNEQFF | TGTGCCAGCAGCGGCGGGACTAGCGGGCTCGACAGCAATGAGCAGTTCTTC
TRBJ1-2 | - | - | TRBV29-1 | CSVVDSEANYGYTF | TGCAGCGTTGTAGACAGCGAAGCTAACTATGGCTACACCTTC
TRBJ1-1 | large | - | TRBV27 | CASSSPLGSNTEAFF | TGTGCCAGCAGTTCCCCACTCGGATCGAACACTGAAGCTTTCTTT
TRBJ2-7 | - | - | TRBV6-5 | CASSHPDGLYEQYF | TGTGCCAGCAGTCACCCGGACGGACTCTACGAGCAGTACTTC
TRBJ1-6 | - | TRBD1 | TRBV5-6 | CASSYRTGHSPLHF | TGTGCCAGCAGCTACCGGACAGGGCATTCACCCCTCCACTTT
TRBJ2-3 | - | - | TRBV28 | CASSSEMGPSTDTQYF | TGTGCCAGCAGTTCCGAGATGGGCCCTAGCACAGATACGCAGTATTTT
TRBJ1-3 | few | TRBD1 | TRBV7-6 | CASSSQQGFSGNTIYF | TGTGCCAGCAGCTCACAACAGGGGTTCTCTGGAAACACCATATATTTT
TRBJ1-1 | once | - | TRBV15 | CATSRRGAEAFF | TGTGCCACCAGCAGACGGGGGGCTGAAGCTTTCTTT
TRBJ1-6 | - | TRBD1 | TRBV10-2 | CASSESGQFNSPLHF | TGCGCCAGCAGTGAGTCGGGACAGTTTAATTCACCCCTCCACTTT
TRBJ2-3 | - | - | TRBV7-3 | CASSKGGFTDTQYF | TGTGCCAGCAGCAAGGGGGGATTCACAGATACGCAGTATTTT
TRBJ2-2 | - | TRBD2 | TRBV9 | CASSAQSFLGGEVTGELFF | TGTGCCAGCAGCGCCCAGAGCTTTTTGGGAGGGGAGGTCACCGGGGAGCTGTTTTTT
TRBJ1-3 | - | - | TRBV3-1/TRBV3-2 | CASSLRTVAGNTIYF | TGTGCCAGCAGCCTTCGGACCGTAGCTGGAAACACCATATATTTT
TRBJ1-5 | - | - | TRBV7-9 | CASSPEGFNQPQHF | TGTGCCAGCAGCCCAGAGGGATTCAATCAGCCCCAGCATTTT
TRBJ2-2 | - | - | TRBV10-3 | CAISRPTGGTGELFF | TGTGCCATCAGTCGCCCTACCGGGGGCACCGGGGAGCTGTTTTTT
TRBJ2-7 | - | TRBD1 | TRBV18 | CASSPVGQGTLEQYF | TGTGCCAGCTCACCGGTGGGACAGGGGACTCTGGAGCAGTACTTC
TRBJ2-7 | - | - | TRBV14 | CASSQDRSGTYEQYF | TGTGCCAGCAGCCAAGATAGGAGCGGAACCTACGAGCAGTACTTC
TRBJ1-1 | - | - | TRBV19 | CASSIDGYTEAFF | TGTGCCAGTAGTATCGACGGGTACACTGAAGCTTTCTTT
TRBJ1-1 | - | - | TRBV2 | CASSEGSSDLF | TGTGCCAGCAGTGAGGGGTCCAGCGACCTCTTT
TRBJ1-2 | - | - | TRBV27 | CASKTIGLGEVGYTF | TGTGCCAGCAAAACGATAGGGCTGGGTGAGGTAGGCTACACCTTC
TRBJ1-2 | - | - | TRBV2 | CASSEAWGAHYGYTF | TGTGCCAGCAGTGAAGCTTGGGGGGCACACTATGGCTACACCTTC
TRBJ1-2 | - | - | TRBV2 | CASRDPGFGYTF | TGTGCCAGCAGGGACCCAGGGTTTGGCTACACCTTC
TRBJ1-4 | - | - | TRBV5-1 | CASRSRENRNPEKLFF | TGCGCCAGCCGATCTAGGGAGAACAGGAACCCTGAAAAACTGTTTTTT
TRBJ1-6 | - | TRBD1 | TRBV28 | CASSLTTGGSGSPLHF | TGTGCCAGCAGCCTAACCACAGGGGGCTCGGGATCACCCCTCCACTTT
TRBJ1-2 | - | TRBD1 | TRBV18 | CASSNRQGDNYGYTF | TGTGCCAGCTCAAACCGACAGGGTGATAACTATGGCTACACCTTC
TRBJ1-1 | - | - | TRBV29-1 | CSVGSQGTGTEAFF | TGCAGCGTTGGATCCCAGGGTACGGGCACTGAAGCTTTCTTT
TRBJ1-2 | - | TRBD1 | TRBV19 | CASKPGQGYSGYTF | TGTGCCAGTAAACCGGGACAGGGGTATTCTGGCTACACCTTC
TRBJ1-1 | - | - | TRBV11-2 | CASSEPGENTEAFF | TGTGCCAGCAGCGAACCCGGAGAGAACACTGAAGCTTTCTTT
TRBJ1-2 | - | - | TRBV6-1 | CASSERETYGYTF | TGTGCCAGCAGTGAAAGGGAGACCTATGGCTACACCTTC
TRBJ2-7 | - | - | TRBV27 | CASSLSVGDSYYEQYF | TGTGCCAGCAGTTTATCAGTTGGGGACTCTTACTACGAGCAGTACTTC